This TCR beta chain was captured in a study of cytomegalovirus exposure and HLA in healthy donors. Study results and limitations: Among CMV-associated TCR beta chains, most appeared HLA-restricted in a later analysis.

This clone was seen a single time. What it recognizes is unknown. This CDR3 has 14 residues. Germline CDR1 is KGHSH and CDR2 is LQKENI. J gave up 5 bases and V 6 bases, and 8 bases lay outside the gene matches. Both 60 Vbeta primers and 13 Jbeta primers went into the PCR. Libraries were prepared by immunoSEQ multiplex PCR; TCRdb keeps only in-frame clonotypes and omits some of them. The sample holds roughly 130,000 clones, around three quarters seen once. The specimen was PBMCs. This receptor was obtained from a man aged 40-49 years in good health and CMV-seronegative. The V call is TRBV18, the J call TRBJ2-5; 8 bases match TRBD1. CDR3 nucleotide sequence: TGTGCCAGCTCTCAAGGACAGGGCACGGAGACCCAGTACTTC. It yields the protein CASSQGQGTETQYF.